A selection of T cell receptor beta chains follows, all from one sample in a study of shared clonotypes between healthy human individuals. The protocol was immunoSEQ multiplex PCR, while the TCRdb copy is restricted to in-frame clones and leaves out a portion. Here the sample spans about 2.1 million clones, around 93% being singletons. The sequencing sample was made of naive CD8+ T cells from PBMCs. Receptor source: a man between 18 and 29 years old in good health. Some clones in this sample may be carry-over from other donors' samples. CDR3s leave out the opening cysteine and the closing phenylalanine or tryptophan. Each record gives: V gene, J gene, clone size, CDR3 protein. Not all rows give a size; the values are once, few, many and, for expanded clones, a class.

>TRBV11-2|TRBJ2-2|.
ASSPRVGGAATGELF
>TRBV29-1|TRBJ1-2|once
SVPAGGGYT
>TRBV7-9|TRBJ1-5|.
ASSFGDTHSNQPQH
>TRBV4-1|TRBJ1-3|.
ASSQRSQNSGNTIY
>TRBV18|TRBJ2-2|.
ASSPGVGTGELF
>TRBV19|TRBJ2-3|once
AWRGGTDTQY
>TRBV7-2|TRBJ2-1|.
ASSLVRGPYNEQF
>TRBV5-1|TRBJ1-2|once
ASSGRDANYGYT
>TRBV4-1|TRBJ2-5|once
ASSQDQREGRETQY
>TRBV7-8|TRBJ1-4|.
ASSLDGGFQGIGKLF
>TRBV5-1|TRBJ2-7|.
ASSDSAGEQY
>TRBV4-1|TRBJ2-3|.
ASSLRTSGIPSDTQY
>TRBV5-1|TRBJ2-7|.
ASSYGTYYEQY
>TRBV7-9|TRBJ2-7|.
ASSFRGGSPSEQY
>TRBV9|TRBJ1-3|.
ASSGYDSSGNTIY